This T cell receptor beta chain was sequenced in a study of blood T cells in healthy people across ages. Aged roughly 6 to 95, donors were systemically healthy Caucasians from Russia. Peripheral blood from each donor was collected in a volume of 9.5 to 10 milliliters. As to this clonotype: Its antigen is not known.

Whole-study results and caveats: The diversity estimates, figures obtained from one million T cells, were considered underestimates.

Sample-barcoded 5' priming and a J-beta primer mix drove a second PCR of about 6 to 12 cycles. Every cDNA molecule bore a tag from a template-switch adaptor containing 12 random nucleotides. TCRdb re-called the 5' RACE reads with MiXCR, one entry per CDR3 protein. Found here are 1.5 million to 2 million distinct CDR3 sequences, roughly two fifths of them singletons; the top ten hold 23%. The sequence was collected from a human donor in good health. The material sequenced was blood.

The DNA for the CDR3 is TGTGCCAGCAGTGACAGGGGCTTGAGCTCCTACGAGCAGTACTTC. Its translation is CASSDRGLSSYEQYF. The chain recombines TRBV28 with TRBJ2-7; TRBD1 agrees at 8 bases. The CDR3 has 15 amino acids. After removal of 5 bases from V and 0 bases from J, the junction contained 6 bases not matched to a gene. The germline gives CDR1 MDHEN, CDR2 SYDVKM. Combining the CDR3 with reference TRBV28 and TRBJ2-7 gives the whole variable domain DVKVTQSSRYLVKRTGEKVFLECVQDMDHENMFWYRQDPGLGLRLIYFSYDVKMKEKGDIPEGYSVSREKKERFSLILESASTNQTSMYLCASSDRGLSSYEQYFGPGTRLTVT.